This passage covers 17 T cell receptor beta chains from one sample sequenced in a study of a mutant IDH1 vaccine in newly diagnosed glioma (dated by TCRdb to the early 2020s). Library preparation was by the immunoSEQ multiplex PCR assay. Entries here come from immuneACCESS through TCRdb and include only in-frame sequences with V and J called. Some clones fail to appear in such tables; in the studies checked, an unresolved V gene covers under half of the shortfall, and the cause of the remainder is unknown. The sample records around 88,000 clones, 80% of which are singletons. The ten largest clones take up approximately 7.9% of the sample. The intended sense of this specimen's time point label: baseline, week 1 (first vaccination visit). Per the publication, the treatment or condition label means: pre-vaccination baseline after standard-of-care therapy. The sample here was PBMCs, taken from a glioma patient treated with radiotherapy, temozolomide or both. All receptors derive from a middle-aged man with glioma.

The V call is TRBV19, the J call TRBJ2-2; D unresolved. Trimming left V 7 bases short and J 5 bases short, with 17 bases between. The germline gives CDR1 LNHDA, CDR2 SQIVND (reference sequence). This CDR3 is built from 15 residues. CDR3 region: CASTPFTLDTGELFF. CDR3 nucleotide sequence: TGTGCCAGTACCCCGTTTACCTTAGATACCGGGGAGCTGTTTTTT. Full variable domain (outside the CDR3, taken from reference TRBV19 and TRBJ2-2): DGGITQSPKYLFRKEGQNVTLSCEQNLNHDAMYWYRQDPGQGLRLIYYSQIVNDFQKGDIAEGYSVSREKKESFPLTVTSAQKNPTAFYLCASTPFTLDTGELFFGEGSRLTVL.

The chain uses TRBV12-5 and TRBJ2-1; the match to TRBD2 covers 8 bases. The CDR3 loop spans 15 amino acids. Germline CDR1 is LGHNT and CDR2 is FRNRAP. Trimming removed 5 bases from V and 7 bases from J; junction bases left unmatched: 10. This CDR3 is CASGPQGLGMNEQFF. The CDR3 region has the DNA TGTGCTAGTGGTCCCCAGGGACTAGGTATGAATGAGCAGTTCTTC.

This clone was seen more than once but under ten times. This chain connects TRBV4-3 to TRBJ1-5, with D uncertain. Trimming pared 0 bases from V and 1 base from J, leaving 7 bases between. CDR3 size: 15 residues. Germline CDR1 LGHNA, CDR2 YSLEER. The chain's CDR3 is CASSQDGGSNQPQHF. In nucleotides, the CDR3 is TGCGCCAGCAGCCAAGATGGAGGGAGCAATCAGCCCCAGCATTTT.

The rearrangement links TRBV9 to TRBJ2-1; D tentatively reads TRBD1 or TRBD2 (5 bases each). Germline CDR1 SGDLS, CDR2 YYNGEE. The CDR3 sequence is 15 residues long. V lost 6 bases, J lost 5 bases, and 18 bases lay in between. The CDR3 here is CASTKGWRSHNEQFF. The CDR3 DNA follows: TGTGCCAGCACCAAGGGGTGGAGGTCCCACAATGAGCAGTTCTTC.

The sample holds a few counts of this clone. The chain combines TRBV25-1 with TRBJ1-1; D possibly corresponds to TRBD1 (5 bases). Germline CDR1 reads MGHDK; CDR2 reads SYGVNS. The CDR3 totals 13 residues. Trimming left V 6 bases short and J 0 bases short, with 8 bases between. CDR3: CASRDRLNTEAFF. The CDR3 DNA reads TGTGCCAGCAGAGACAGATTGAACACTGAAGCTTTCTTT. The full variable domain, completed using reference TRBV25-1 and TRBJ1-1, is EADIYQTPRYLVIGTGKKITLECSQTMGHDKMYWYQQDPGMELHLIHYSYGVNSTEKGDLSSESTVSRIRTEHFPLTLESARPSHTSQYLCASRDRLNTEAFFGQGTRLTVV.

The rearrangement links TRBV7-2 to TRBJ2-3; 8 nucleotides align to TRBD2. J gave up 8 bases and V 1 base, and 14 bases lay outside the gene matches. Per the germline V gene, CDR1 is SGHTA and CDR2 is FQGNSA. The CDR3 sequence is 17 residues long. CDR3 protein: CASSLGAAGGPQGTQYF. Here the CDR3 DNA reads TGTGCCAGCAGCTTAGGGGCGGCGGGAGGACCTCAGGGTACGCAGTATTTT.

This clone was picked up a small number of times. The chain couples TRBV29-1 to TRBJ1-4; a possible D gene is TRBD1 (5 bases). The ends were cut back, 6 bases at V and 4 bases at J, with 12 bases in the middle. The CDR3 has 13 amino acids. Looked up from germline, CDR1 is SQVTM and CDR2 is ANQGSEA. CDR3 sequence (DNA): TGCAGCGTCAGGGAGGCTAATAATGAAAAACTGTTTTTT. It yields the protein CSVREANNEKLFF.

The chain employs TRBV9 and TRBJ2-1, with D uncertain. Trimming cost V 2 bases and J 6 bases, with 12 bases left between them. The CDR3 has 14 amino acids. From germline, CDR1 is SGDLS and CDR2 YYNGEE. In DNA form, the CDR3 reads TGTGCCAGCAGCGTGGGCTCCTCTCTCAATGAGCAGTTCTTC. Translated: CASSVGSSLNEQFF.

The chain carries TRBV5-5 and TRBJ2-3; 9 bases fit TRBD1. J lost 6 bases, V lost 6 bases, and 14 bases had no gene match. Per the germline V gene, CDR1 is SGHKS and CDR2 is YYEKEE (reference sequence). CDR3 size: 16 residues. The CDR3 loop is CASNTMKQGAGDTQYF. The CDR3, as DNA: TGTGCCAGCAACACGATGAAACAGGGGGCAGGTGATACGCAGTATTTT.

The chain carries TRBV15 and TRBJ1-5; D not certain. Germline-derived CDR1 and CDR2 are LNHNV and YYDKDF (reference sequence). With 6 bases removed from V and 3 bases from J, the gap between germline ends came to 9 bases. The CDR3 length is 13 residues. The chain's CDR3 is CATSPRANQPQHF. CDR3 sequence (DNA): TGTGCCACCAGTCCTCGCGCCAATCAGCCCCAGCATTTT.

The J gene is TRBJ2-3, the V gene TRBV29-1; the match to TRBD2 covers 8 bases. V lost 3 bases to trimming and J lost 3 bases; unmatched junction nucleotides: 5. The CDR3 consists of 14 residues. Per the germline V gene, CDR1 is SQVTM and CDR2 is ANQGSEA. CDR3 sequence (DNA): TGCAGCGTTGAGGGTAGCGGGACAACAGATACGCAGTATTTT. Translation: CSVEGSGTTDTQYF.

The CDR3 is CASSLEASGGAYSYNEQFF. CDR3 nucleotide sequence: TGTGCCAGCAGCTTAGAGGCTAGCGGGGGGGCCTACTCCTACAATGAGCAGTTCTTC. The rearrangement uses TRBV7-9 and TRBJ2-1; 12 bases match TRBD2. The length of the CDR3 is 19 residues. The V gene's germline CDR1 is SEHNR and CDR2 FQNEAQ (reference sequence). The junction had 7 bases not matched to a gene; V was cut back by 1 base and J by 0 bases.

The rearrangement links TRBV4-1 to TRBJ2-5; TRBD1 matches at 7 bases. CDR3 length equals 14 residues. With 4 bases clipped from V and 3 bases from J, the junction kept 5 bases outside the gene matches. Germline V gene lookup returns CDR1 MGHRA and CDR2 YSYEKL. This chain's CDR3 is CASSPGTDKETQYF. The CDR3 DNA sequence: TGCGCCAGCAGCCCAGGGACAGACAAAGAGACCCAGTACTTC.

The rearrangement links TRBV7-2 to TRBJ2-2; no firm D call. The CDR3 contains 14 residues. CDR1 is SGHTA, CDR2 FQGNSA, per germline. V dropped 2 bases and J dropped 8 bases, with 12 bases sitting between them. CDR3 nucleotide sequence: TGTGCCAGCAGCTTACTAAGGGCGCGGGGGGAGCTGTTTTTT. Its protein is CASSLLRARGELFF.

This sequence joins TRBV4-2 and TRBJ2-5; D is unresolved. Germline CDR1 reads LGHNA; CDR2 reads YNFKEQ. The CDR3 loop spans 13 amino acids. V lost 0 bases and J lost 8, with 10 bases in between. The CDR3 spells CASSQDIQATQYF. CDR3 DNA sequence: TGTGCCAGCAGCCAAGATATCCAGGCCACCCAGTACTTC.

The CDR3 is CASSLIASDSSTEAFF. The CDR3 DNA follows: TGTGCCAGCAGCTTGATCGCCTCCGACAGTAGCACTGAAGCTTTCTTT. The chain joins TRBV5-5 to TRBJ1-1; D might be TRBD1 (5 bases). The CDR3 length is 16 residues. Germline CDR1 is SGHKS and CDR2 is YYEKEE (reference sequence). Trimming removed 1 base at V and 4 bases at J, with 17 bases between. Looking up the rest from reference TRBV5-5 and TRBJ1-1 gives the full variable domain: DAGVTQSPTHLIKTRGQQVTLRCSPISGHKSVSWYQQVLGQGPQFIFQYYEKEERGRGNFPDRFSARQFPNYSSELNVNALLLGDSALYLCASSLIASDSSTEAFFGQGTRLTVV.

The chain employs TRBV2 and TRBJ1-2; 11 nucleotides line up with TRBD1. After removal of 5 bases from V and 6 bases from J, the junction contained 5 bases not matched to a gene. CDR3 length: 14 residues. CDR1 and CDR2 from the germline V gene are SNHLY and FYNNEI. CDR3 DNA sequence: TGTGCCAGCAGTCTAAGGGACAGGGGGGATGGCTACACCTTC. This sequence encodes CASSLRDRGDGYTF.